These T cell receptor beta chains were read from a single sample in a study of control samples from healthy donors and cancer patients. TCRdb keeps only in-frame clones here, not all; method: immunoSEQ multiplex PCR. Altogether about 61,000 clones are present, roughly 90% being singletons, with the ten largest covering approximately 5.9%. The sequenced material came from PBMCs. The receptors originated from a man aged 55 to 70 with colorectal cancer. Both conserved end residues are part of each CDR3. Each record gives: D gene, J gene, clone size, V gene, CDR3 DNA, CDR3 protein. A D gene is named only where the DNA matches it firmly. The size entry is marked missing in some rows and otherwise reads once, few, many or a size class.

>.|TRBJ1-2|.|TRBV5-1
TGCGCCAGCAGCTTGAGACTGAGCTATGGCTACACCTTC
CASSLRLSYGYTF
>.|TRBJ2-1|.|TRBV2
TGTGCCAGCAGTGGTTACAATGAGCAGTTCTTC
CASSGYNEQFF
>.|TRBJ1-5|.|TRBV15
TGTGCCACCAACCAGCCCAATCAGCCCCAGCATTTT
CATNQPNQPQHF
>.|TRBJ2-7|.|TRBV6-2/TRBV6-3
TGTGCCAGCAGTCAGACAGTCTACGAGCAGTACTTC
CASSQTVYEQYF
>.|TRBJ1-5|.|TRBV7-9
TGTGCCAGCAGCTCCTCTGGGGATCCGGGACAGCCCCAGCATTTT
CASSSSGDPGQPQHF
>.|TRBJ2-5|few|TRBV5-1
TGCGCCAGCCGAGGGATTCAAGAGACCCAGTACTTC
CASRGIQETQYF
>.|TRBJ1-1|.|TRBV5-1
TGCGCCAGCAGCTTGGGACCCAGCAACACTGAAGCTTTCTTT
CASSLGPSNTEAFF
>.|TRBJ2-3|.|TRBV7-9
TGTGCCAGCAGCTTAGGGTATTCCGGCCCGGGCACAGATACGCAGTATTTT
CASSLGYSGPGTDTQYF
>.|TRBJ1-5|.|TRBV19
TGTGCCAGTAGTGTAGGAACCAATCACCATTTT
CASSVGTNHHF
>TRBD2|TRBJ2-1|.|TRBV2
TGTGCCAGCAGGCCCAGGGCTAGCGGGGGGGCACGAAGCTCCTACAATGAGCAGTTCTTC
CASRPRASGGARSSYNEQFF